The present TCR beta chain was sequenced within a study of read filtering for tumor transcriptome and immune sequencing (dated by TCRdb to 2019 to 2021). General notes on the study: The cohort consisted of about 17 male and over twelve female patients, with a mean age of roughly 70 years and an age range of roughly 45 to 80. By revised international staging, under 10 patients were R-ISS I, 16 were R-ISS II and roughly 7 were R-ISS III. After DNase treatment, whole-transcriptome libraries were prepared using the TruSeq RNA Access Library Prep Kit. Per sample, about 3.5 to 10.27 million TCR-region mapped reads were obtained with IR-seq, compared with only roughly 85 to 1,300 with RNA-seq. The study compared TCR repertoires from targeted immune repertoire sequencing and bulk whole-transcriptome sequencing run on the same bone marrow samples. As a main aim, a read-filtering strategy for immune repertoire data was addressed, with the specific question being whether clonotypes supported by a single read should be removed.

V is reduced by 5 bases and J by 1 base, leaving a spacing of 15 bases between them. CDR1 and CDR2 were assigned from the germline V gene as SGHAT and FQNNGV. The CDR3 contains 15 residues, cysteine and phenylalanine counted. CDR3 DNA only is kept here, 45 bases in frame from base 1. This clonotype has ten or more counts. The target of this receptor is not known. There are no base qualities to consult, and no much larger clone falls within one base. What the study reported, not specific to this receptor: Rather than purified T cells, the sorted CD138-negative fraction was a mixed bone marrow immune population. In IR-seq, single-read clonotypes were about 81.9% of clonotypes but roughly 3.2% of total reads; in RNA-seq they were 60% to 75% of clonotypes and 35% to 45% of reads. When single-read clonotypes were removed, the proportions of shared clonotypes in IR-seq and RNA-seq correlated more strongly. IR-seq captured clonotypes at much higher depth and more reliably than RNA-seq, and smaller IR-seq throughput sufficed to identify most shared clonotypes.

TCR libraries were constructed from 400 ng RNA using the Immunoverse kit, and molecular barcoded adaptors covering alpha/delta and beta/gamma chains were employed. The same RNA used for transcriptome sequencing was used for TCR library preparation. Sequencing of the TCR libraries was done on an Illumina HiSeq 4000 with 2 x 150 cycles. The paper's processing steps were these. With MiXCR, TCR reads were aligned to human V, D, J and C references and assembled into CDR3 clonotypes, with quality filtering and error correction included. The tcR package in R was used to analyze clonotype counts and gene usage diversity. Raw mapping reads were checked after the RNA-seq reads had been mapped by STAR aligner version 2.5.3a onto the human GRCh37 genome. To test how sequencing depth affected the clonotypes detected, IR-seq fastq files were randomly downsampled with Seqtk 1.3. The public reads were reanalyzed by TCRdb: fastp trimming at Q25, MiXCR alignment, in-frame beta chains only. Each record represents a unique CDR3 protein, reported with the most common genes and DNA among its rows. What appears here as the V and J calls and clone size reflects TCRdb's work, not the paper's. The sample records 40,000 to 50,000 distinct CDR3 sequences, about an eighth of which are singletons. Approximately 30% of the sample belongs to the ten largest clones.

Each patient had bone marrow sampled at the time of active disease. Ficoll-Hypaque density gradient centrifugation was used to isolate bone marrow mononuclear cells. Myeloma plasma cells were removed and CD138-negative cells were obtained by negative selection following labeling with CD138 magnetic microbeads on a MACS separator. Purity of the isolated cells was checked by flow cytometry on an Attune NxT using CD138 antibodies. TRIzol reagent was used to extract total RNA, and a NanoDrop spectrophotometer was used to quantify the extracted RNA. For each patient, paired RNA-seq and IR-seq were run on the CD138-negative bone marrow sample from that patient.

This TCR came from a donor at least 40 years old with multiple myeloma. Recombination linked TRBV11-2 to TRBJ2-7, with TRBD2 as a weak D call on 5 bases. Sequencing input: a population of CD138-negative cells sorted from bone marrow. This specimen's cell subset or site label, per the study, means: bone marrow mononuclear cells depleted of CD138+ plasma/myeloma cells by negative magnetic selection. The CDR3 sequence is CASSASRRGSYEQYF. The bases read TGTGCCAGCAGCGCCTCACGGAGAGGGTCCTACGAGCAGTACTTC. This CDR3, with the reference TRBV11-2 and TRBJ2-7 proteins standing in past its ends, gives the full variable domain EAGVAQSPRYKIIEKRQSVAFWCNPISGHATLYWYQQILGQGPKLLIQFQNNGVVDDSQLPKDRFSAERLKGVDSTLKIQPAKLEDSAVYLCASSASRRGSYEQYFGPGTRLTVT.